Following are 24 T cell receptor beta chains from one sample sequenced in a study of blood T cell repertoires in COVID-19. Assay: immunoSEQ multiplex PCR; the TCRdb copy retains only in-frame clones and omits some. The sample includes approximately 100,000 clones, more than 85% of them seen just once. Source material: peripheral blood. The receptors stem from a human donor in a cohort sampled during active COVID-19.

The CDR3 is CAITQEETTEAFF. The CDR3 DNA sequence: TGTGCCATCACCCAGGAAGAGACCACTGAAGCTTTCTTT. J is TRBJ1-1 and V is TRBV10-3; unclear D gene. This CDR3 has 13 residues. The V and J ends lost 7 bases and 4 bases respectively, with 13 bases between them. CDR1 is ENHRY and CDR2 is SYGVKD in the germline V gene.

In regard to this clone: An end of the junction differs from the germline gene, which may be a read error. This chain connects TRBV2 to TRBJ1-3; 7 bases are a match to TRBD1. Germline V CDR1 and CDR2: SNHLY, FYNNEI. This CDR3 comprises 14 residues. The DNA of the CDR3 is TGTGCCAGCAGAGAAGACAGGGCTGGAAACACCATATATTTT. This sequence encodes CASREDRAGNTIYF.

The V gene is TRBV7-9, the J gene TRBJ1-4, with 7 positions matching TRBD1. The germline V gene encodes CDR1 SEHNR and CDR2 FQNEAQ (reference sequence). CDR3 length equals 18 residues. Losses at the gene ends were 2 bases for V and 0 bases for J; bases not matched to a gene: 9. The chain's CDR3 is CASSLSMGGTATNEKLFF. For the CDR3, the DNA is TGTGCCAGCAGCTTATCCATGGGTGGGACAGCAACTAATGAAAAACTGTTTTTT.

The J gene is TRBJ2-7, the V gene TRBV5-6; D is ambiguous. This CDR3 comprises 13 residues. The V end was cut by 0 bases, the J end by 5 bases, with 9 bases between. The V gene's germline CDR1 is SGHDT and CDR2 YYEEEE. The CDR3: CASSLDSPHEQYF. The CDR3 nucleotides are TGTGCCAGCAGCTTGGATAGTCCGCACGAGCAGTACTTC. Using reference TRBV5-6 and TRBJ2-7 for the parts outside the CDR3, the full variable domain is DAGVTQSPTHLIKTRGQQVTLRCSPKSGHDTVSWYQQALGQGPQFIFQYYEEEERQRGNFPDRFSGHQFPNYSSELNVNALLLGDSALYLCASSLDSPHEQYFGPGTRLTVT.

The gene calls are TRBV18 and TRBJ1-2; 8 nucleotides agree with TRBD1. CDR1 KGHSH and CDR2 LQKENI come from the germline V gene. This CDR3 is built from 18 residues. V gave up 3 bases and J gave up 6 bases; unmatched junction bases: 18. This CDR3 reads CASSPLMSGGLSLDGYTF. The CDR3 coding sequence is TGTGCCAGCTCACCCCTCATGTCAGGGGGCCTTTCCTTGGATGGCTACACCTTC.

This chain uses TRBV28 with TRBJ2-1; 11 nucleotides match TRBD2. With 6 bases clipped from V and 5 bases from J, the junction kept 15 bases outside the gene matches. Germline V CDR1 and CDR2: MDHEN, SYDVKM. The CDR3 is made up of 18 amino acids. Here the CDR3 reads CASSPIAGGGSTHNEQFF. CDR3 bases: TGTGCCAGCAGCCCCATAGCGGGAGGGGGTAGTACCCACAATGAGCAGTTCTTC.

There are a few counts of this clone. The rearrangement uses TRBV20-1 and TRBJ2-3; a weak D match, TRBD2 (6 bases). This CDR3 comprises 11 residues. V lost 5 bases to trimming and J lost 7 bases, with 10 bases between them. Germline loops: CDR1 DFQATT, CDR2 SNEGSKA (reference sequence). CDR3 in DNA: TGCAGTGCTGGGGACTCCCATACGCAGTATTTT. Encoded protein: CSAGDSHTQYF.

The chain has TRBV7-6 and TRBJ1-5; TRBD1 agrees at 10 bases. V was clipped by 8 bases and J by 5 bases; unmatched bases: 6. This CDR3 is 14 amino acids long. Looked up from germline, CDR1 is SGHVS and CDR2 is FNYEAQ. The CDR3 DNA is TGTGCCAGCGCAAGTGGGACAGGGGATCAGCCCCAGCATTTT. Translation: CASASGTGDQPQHF.

J is TRBJ1-2 and V is TRBV2, with D possibly TRBD1 on 6 matching bases. The CDR3 covers 14 residues. V gave up 6 bases and J gave up 5 bases, with 16 bases separating them. Germline CDR1 and CDR2: SNHLY and FYNNEI. The DNA for the CDR3 is TGTGCCAGCAGGGGGGGGACACCTATTTATGGCTACACCTTC. This codes for CASRGGTPIYGYTF.

CDR3 DNA sequence: TGTGCCTGGACGACAGTCTCTGGAAACACCATATATTTT. Its translation is CAWTTVSGNTIYF. This chain uses TRBV30 with TRBJ1-3; D is possibly TRBD1 (5 bases). Germline loops: CDR1 GTSNPN, CDR2 SVGIG (reference sequence). This CDR3 has 13 residues. V was shortened by 4 bases and J by 0 bases, with 7 bases between the two germline ends. The variable domain in full, completed from reference TRBV30 and TRBJ1-3, reads SQTIHQWPATLVQPVGSPLSLECTVEGTSNPNLYWYRQAAGRGLQLLFYSVGIGQISSEVPQNLSASRPQDRQFILSSKKLLLSDSGFYLCAWTTVSGNTIYFGEGSWLTVV.

This chain connects TRBV9 to TRBJ2-5; 12 nucleotides align to TRBD2. CDR1 and CDR2 (germline): SGDLS, YYNGEE. Unmatched junction bases numbered 8, after V lost 0 bases and J lost 5 bases. The CDR3 spans 17 residues. The CDR3 bases are TGTGCCAGCAGCGTAGGGGCTAGCGGGAGGGCATGGGAGACCCAGTACTTC. This sequence encodes CASSVGASGRAWETQYF.

The J gene is TRBJ2-2, the V gene TRBV7-9, with 8 bases that match TRBD2. With V trimmed by 4 bases and J by 2 bases, 6 bases remained unmatched. The CDR3 has 16 residues. The germline gives CDR1 SEHNR, CDR2 FQNEAQ (reference sequence). CDR3 coding DNA: TGTGCCAGCAGCTCCCGCAGCGGGGGAAACACCGGGGAGCTGTTTTTT. It translates to CASSSRSGGNTGELFF.

In DNA form, the CDR3 reads TGTGCCAGCAGCCCTATAAGGACTAGGGGCTACGAGCAGTACTTC. The encoded protein is CASSPIRTRGYEQYF. The chain uses TRBV11-2 and TRBJ2-7; 7 bases agree with TRBD2. This CDR3 is 15 amino acids long. The junction had 10 bases not matched to a gene; V was cut back by 5 bases and J by 3 bases. Germline V lookup: CDR1 SGHAT, CDR2 FQNNGV.

V is TRBV19 and J is TRBJ1-1; TRBD1 might be the D (5 bases). Germline-derived CDR1 and CDR2 are LNHDA and SQIVND (reference sequence). V was pared by 6 bases and J by 4 bases, with 15 bases between. There are 14 residues in the CDR3. The CDR3 spells CASSYQGWSTEAFF. Written as DNA, the CDR3 is TGTGCCAGTAGCTATCAGGGTTGGAGCACTGAAGCTTTCTTT. Using reference TRBV19 and TRBJ1-1 for the parts outside the CDR3, the full variable domain is DGGITQSPKYLFRKEGQNVTLSCEQNLNHDAMYWYRQDPGQGLRLIYYSQIVNDFQKGDIAEGYSVSREKKESFPLTVTSAQKNPTAFYLCASSYQGWSTEAFFGQGTRLTVV.

The chain employs TRBV3-1 (or the pseudogene TRBV3-2) and TRBJ1-6, with D perhaps matching TRBD1 (5 bases). Deletions cut 0 bases from V and 0 bases from J, with 12 bases between. CDR3 size: 18 residues. The germline V gene encodes CDR1 LGHDT and CDR2 YNNKEL (reference sequence). CDR3 sequence (DNA): TGTGCCAGCAGCCAAGATAGGGAGGGGAGCTCCTATAATTCACCCCTCCACTTT. The encoded protein is CASSQDREGSSYNSPLHF.

The chain combines TRBV6-2 or TRBV6-3 with TRBJ2-3, with 13 bases fitting TRBD2. V lost 2 bases, J lost 4 bases, and 18 bases stayed unmatched. Per germline, CDR1 MNHEY and CDR2 SVGEGT. The CDR3 loop spans 21 amino acids. The CDR3 spells CASSYPSTSGRARSAADTQYF. The CDR3 bases are TGTGCCAGCAGTTACCCCTCCACTAGCGGGAGGGCCCGATCTGCCGCAGATACGCAGTATTTT.

The J gene is TRBJ1-1, the V gene TRBV5-4; D gene ambiguous. CDR3 size: 13 residues. Germline V CDR1 and CDR2: SGHNT, YYREEE (reference sequence). The germline V and J ends were trimmed by 4 bases and 7 bases, with 14 bases remaining between them. CDR3 in DNA: TGTGCCAGCAGCAGTAAGCTAGCCCTTGAAGCTTTCTTT. Amino acid sequence: CASSSKLALEAFF.

About this clone itself: A junction boundary mismatches the germline segment, possibly from a read error. V usage is TRBV12-3 or TRBV12-4 and J usage is TRBJ2-3, with 11 bases aligning to TRBD2. The CDR3 has 13 amino acids. The CDR3 DNA is TGTGCCAGCAGACTAGCGGGGGAAAGTGCGCAGTGTTTT. Encoded protein: CASRLAGESAQCF.

The chain combines TRBV7-9 with TRBJ1-2; a possible D gene is TRBD1 (5 bases). Germline loops: CDR1 SEHNR, CDR2 FQNEAQ (reference sequence). V dropped 1 base and J dropped 7 bases, with 19 bases sitting between them. CDR3 length equals 16 residues. The CDR3 loop is CASSLGSAGILAGYTF. The CDR3 coding sequence is TGTGCCAGCAGCTTAGGTTCGGCAGGGATTCTGGCTGGCTACACCTTC.

The genes are TRBV6-5 and TRBJ2-2; possible D gene TRBD1, 6 bases. Trimming left V 3 bases short and J 5 bases short, with 10 bases between. Per germline, CDR1 MNHEY and CDR2 SVGAGI. The CDR3 has 14 amino acids. CDR3 residues: CASSYRTATGELFF. CDR3 nucleotide sequence: TGTGCCAGCAGTTATAGGACAGCAACCGGGGAGCTGTTTTTT.

This chain links TRBV28 with TRBJ2-1; 8 bases align to TRBD2. The J segment lost 1 base and the V segment lost 0 bases, leaving 2 bases of the junction unmatched. Germline V gene data show CDR1 as MDHEN and CDR2 as SYDVKM. This CDR3 region has 16 residues. The CDR3 DNA is TGTGCCAGCAGTTTATGGGCTAGCGGGTCCTACAATGAGCAGTTCTTC. Translating gives CASSLWASGSYNEQFF.

This sequence joins TRBV6-6 and TRBJ1-6; D gene uncertain. The V gene's germline CDR1 is MNHNY and CDR2 SVGAGI (reference sequence). The CDR3 consists of 15 residues. Deletions cut 7 bases from V and 4 bases from J, with 14 bases between. The CDR3 reads CASTVRGTYNSPLHF. The CDR3 bases are TGTGCCAGCACTGTGCGGGGTACATATAATTCACCCCTCCACTTT.

The V call is TRBV18, the J call TRBJ2-7, with 10 nucleotides matching TRBD1. V shed 3 bases and J 9 bases; nucleotides not matched to a gene: 5. This CDR3 comprises 13 residues. Germline CDR1 reads KGHSH; CDR2 reads LQKENI. For the CDR3, the DNA is TGTGCCAGCTCACCGGGGACAGGGGAGTGGCAGTACTTC. The encoded protein is CASSPGTGEWQYF.

The chain is built from TRBV28 and TRBJ2-3; 8 bases are shared with TRBD1. CDR1 and CDR2 from the germline V gene are MDHEN and SYDVKM. Trimming removed 6 bases from V and 4 bases from J; junction bases left unmatched: 12. The CDR3 is 16 residues long. CDR3 in amino acids: CASSQSGGGLADTQYF. CDR3 bases: TGTGCCAGCAGCCAATCAGGGGGCGGTTTGGCAGATACGCAGTATTTT. The full variable domain, rest sourced from reference TRBV28 and TRBJ2-3, is DVKVTQSSRYLVKRTGEKVFLECVQDMDHENMFWYRQDPGLGLRLIYFSYDVKMKEKGDIPEGYSVSREKKERFSLILESASTNQTSMYLCASSQSGGGLADTQYFGPGTRLTVL.